This T cell receptor (beta chain) was profiled in a study of Tregs in tolerant kidney transplant recipients. Overall study findings and caveats: The small number of patients limits these findings pending further validation.

Sequenced by immunoSEQ multiplex PCR; TCRdb stores in-frame clones only, minus some. Among about 240,000 clones, approximately 84% were seen once, and the ten largest hold about 0.58%. On this clone itself: The antigen is undetermined.

This CDR3 region has 16 residues. The germline V gene encodes CDR1 SGHRS and CDR2 YFSETQ. The V and J ends lost 1 base and 1 base respectively, with 13 bases between them. CD4+CD25+CD127- Tregs, CD4+CD25- non-Tregs, CD4 and CD8 cells were sorted. Sequencing used CD4+ T cells from blood. The sequence was collected from a human donor in good health. The chain joins TRBV5-1 to TRBJ2-3, with a weak D call TRBD2 (5 bases). Here the CDR3 DNA reads TGCGCCAGCAGCTTGTACGGGGAAACAGGCACAGATACGCAGTATTTT. As protein: CASSLYGETGTDTQYF.